This TCR beta chain was recovered during a study of OX40 agonist ivuxolimab in advanced cancers. Sequenced by immunoSEQ multiplex PCR; TCRdb stores in-frame clones only, minus some. The sample lists tens of thousands of clones; 80% to 90% were seen once. Per germline, CDR1 SGHNT and CDR2 YYREEE (reference sequence). Between the trimmed V and J ends, which lost 0 bases and 16 bases, there was a span of 14 bases. This CDR3 comprises 12 residues. Sequenced material: CD4+ or CD8+ T cells sorted from blood, taken in a trial of the OX40 agonist ivuxolimab. The TCR comes from an adult with an advanced solid tumor such as melanoma, head and neck, liver or kidney cancer. The chain has TRBV5-4 and TRBJ2-1; a weak D match, TRBD1 (6 bases). The CDR3 bases are TGTGCCAGCAGCTTGGACACAGGGTCGCGTTTCTTC. It is translated as CASSLDTGSRFF.